One and the same sample provided the 7 T cell receptor beta chains below, sequenced in a study of control samples from healthy donors and cancer patients. Only in-frame clones appear in the TCRdb table, and some are missing; sequencing was by immunoSEQ multiplex PCR. The sample yields about 120,000 clones, 85% to 95% seen once. The sample was blood. These receptors came from a man aged 25 to 45 in good health.

The rearrangement uses TRBV5-4 and TRBJ1-4, with D possibly matching TRBD1 (5 bases). Trimming took off 4 bases at V and 7 bases at J, with 8 bases between the two ends. The germline V gene has CDR1 SGHNT and CDR2 YYREEE (reference sequence). The CDR3 is 12 amino acids. The CDR3 protein is CASSEQGEKLFF. The DNA of the CDR3 is TGTGCCAGCAGCGAGCAGGGTGAAAAACTGTTTTTT.

The J gene is TRBJ2-7, the V gene TRBV5-1; D may be TRBD1 or TRBD2 (6 bases each). The germline CDR1 and CDR2 sequences are SGHRS and YFSETQ. V gave up 4 bases and J gave up 5 bases, with 16 bases separating them. The CDR3 is 14 amino acids. CDR3 loop: CASSGGTLRNEQYF. The CDR3 DNA sequence: TGCGCCAGCAGCGGAGGGACACTCCGGAACGAGCAGTACTTC. Looking up the rest from reference TRBV5-1 and TRBJ2-7 gives the full variable domain: KAGVTQTPRYLIKTRGQQVTLSCSPISGHRSVSWYQQTPGQGLQFLFEYFSETQRNKGNFPGRFSGRQFSNSRSEMNVSTLELGDSALYLCASSGGTLRNEQYFGPGTRLTVT.

The chain uses TRBV6-5 and TRBJ1-2; the D is unclear. The germline V gene has CDR1 MNHEY and CDR2 SVGAGI. V shed 2 bases and J shed 1 base, with 5 bases lying between them. CDR3 length equals 13 residues. The CDR3: CASSYRNNYGYTF. CDR3 DNA sequence: TGTGCCAGCAGTTACAGGAATAACTATGGCTACACCTTC.

This clone occurred a few times. This chain links TRBV11-2 with TRBJ1-4, with 8 bases matching TRBD1. Germline V CDR1 and CDR2: SGHAT, FQNNGV. V was clipped by 3 bases and J by 7 bases; unmatched bases: 13. The CDR3 sequence is 17 residues long. The DNA of the CDR3 is TGTGCCAGCAGCTTCCAGACCCCCGGGACAGGAACTGAAAAACTGTTTTTT. It yields the protein CASSFQTPGTGTEKLFF.

This chain links TRBV3-1 (or the pseudogene TRBV3-2) with TRBJ2-5, with D possibly TRBD2 on 5 matching bases. Germline CDR1 reads LGHDT; CDR2 reads YNNKEL (reference sequence). The CDR3 runs to 14 residues. With 1 base removed from V and 9 bases from J, the gap between germline ends came to 15 bases. As DNA, the CDR3 is TGTGCCAGCAGCCAAGGGACTGGTGGTCGGGCCCAGTACTTC. This encodes CASSQGTGGRAQYF.

The chain uses TRBV25-1 and TRBJ2-7, with 10 positions matching TRBD1. V lost 4 bases, J lost 5 bases, and 8 bases stayed unmatched. The CDR3 consists of 15 residues. Per the germline V gene, CDR1 is MGHDK and CDR2 is SYGVNS. The CDR3 DNA reads TGTGCCAGCAGTGGGACAGGGGGTATCGGCGACGAGCAGTACTTC. Protein product: CASSGTGGIGDEQYF.

The sample holds one count of this clone. The gene calls are TRBV11-2 and TRBJ2-3, with TRBD1 as a possible D gene (6 bases). The germline CDR1 and CDR2 sequences are SGHAT and FQNNGV. There are 14 residues in the CDR3. Trimming cost V 4 bases and J 1 base, with 9 bases left between them. The CDR3 DNA reads TGTGCCAGCAGCTGGAGGACAGGCACAGATACGCAGTATTTT. It is translated as CASSWRTGTDTQYF.